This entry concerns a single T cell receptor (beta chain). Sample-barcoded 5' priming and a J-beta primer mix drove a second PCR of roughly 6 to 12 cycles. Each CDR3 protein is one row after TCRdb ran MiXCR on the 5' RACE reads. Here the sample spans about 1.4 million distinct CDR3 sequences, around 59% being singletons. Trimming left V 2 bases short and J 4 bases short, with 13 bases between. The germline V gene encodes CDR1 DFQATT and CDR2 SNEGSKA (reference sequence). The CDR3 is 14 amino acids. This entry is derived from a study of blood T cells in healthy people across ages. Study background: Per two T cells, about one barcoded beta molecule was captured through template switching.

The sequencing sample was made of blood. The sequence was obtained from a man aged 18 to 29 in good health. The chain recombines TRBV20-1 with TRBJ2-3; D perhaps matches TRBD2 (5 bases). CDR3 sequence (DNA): TGCAGTGCTAGACCCGCGTTGGGAGCAGATACGCAGTATTTT. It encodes CSARPALGADTQYF.